The entry that follows covers one T cell receptor (beta chain) sequence. Its antigen is not identified. What was amplified from RNA transcripts were TCR beta CDR3 regions. Researchers ran a first-round RT-PCR on the TCR CDR3 using the HTBI primer set. In TCRdb, the multiplex PCR reads were re-called with MiXCR into one record per CDR3 protein. Among approximately 500,000 distinct CDR3 sequences listed, roughly 50% were seen once. This sample was included in a study of T cells in Graves' hyperthyroidism and ophthalmopathy. Whole-study results and caveats: Prediction of ophthalmopathy progression came a median roughly 7.1 months pre-onset. Among thyroid clonotypes expanded above 0.001, most also appeared in blood. Ophthalmopathy was separated from stable hyperthyroidism by a 13 V-J model.

The junction had 12 bases not matched to a gene; V was cut back by 4 bases and J by 4 bases. Germline V gene data show CDR1 as SGHRS and CDR2 as YFSETQ. CDR3 length equals 16 residues. Based on clinical symptoms, serum thyroxine and TRAb, thyroid ultrasound and orbital computed tomography, diagnoses were reached. This clonotype originated in a woman aged 18-30 years with Graves' hyperthyroidism. The sample was peripheral blood or thyroid tissue (not recorded which). This chain uses TRBV5-1 with TRBJ2-7, with 9 positions matching TRBD2. The CDR3 DNA follows: TGCGCCAGCAGCCTGACAGATAGCGGGAGTAGGTACGAGCAGTACTTC. This translates into CASSLTDSGSRYEQYF.